The 25 T cell receptor beta chains in this list originate from one sample, sequenced in a study of beta chain features in type 1 diabetes (dated by TCRdb to 2016 to 2018). To prepare the library, the immunoSEQ multiplex PCR assay was applied. The High Capacity cDNA Reverse Transcription Kit was used to reverse transcribe all of the isolated RNA, meaning that expressed TCRB transcripts were what got sequenced. In TCRdb, the immuneACCESS table is reduced to in-frame sequences with V and J assigned. These tables do not hold every clone; where another copy was compared, an unresolved V gene accounts for under half, and the others remain unexplained. The sample includes 310,000 or so clones, with around 8% observed a single time. The ten most abundant clones make up approximately 0.47% of the sample. Sequencing was performed on central memory CD4+ T cells from blood. These receptors were taken from a woman aged 18-30 years in good health.

This clone was picked up a small number of times. The chain links TRBV29-1 to TRBJ2-7; 11 bases are a match to TRBD2. CDR3 size: 17 residues. Germline loops: CDR1 SQVTM, CDR2 ANQGSEA. J gave up 3 bases and V 4 bases, and 14 bases lay outside the gene matches. The CDR3 is CSVGLFFSGREYYEQYF. CDR3 in DNA: TGCAGCGTTGGTCTGTTCTTTAGCGGGAGGGAATACTACGAGCAGTACTTC.

This clone was observed a few times. J is TRBJ2-1 and V is TRBV28, with 11 bases lining up with TRBD2. V was clipped by 6 bases and J by 0 bases; unmatched bases: 4. CDR3 length: 16 amino acids. Per germline, CDR1 MDHEN and CDR2 SYDVKM. CDR3: CASRLGLAASYNEQFF. CDR3 in DNA: TGTGCCAGCAGACTGGGACTAGCGGCCTCCTACAATGAGCAGTTCTTC.

This clone was seen repeatedly, ten times or more. The chain recombines TRBV5-5 with TRBJ2-7; unclear D gene. The V gene lost 0 bases and the J gene lost 5 bases, with 9 bases spanning the gap. The CDR3 is 13 residues long. Germline V lookup: CDR1 SGHKS, CDR2 YYEKEE (reference sequence). CDR3 region: CASSLGSEDEQYF. DNA of the CDR3: TGTGCCAGCAGCTTGGGGTCCGAGGACGAGCAGTACTTC.

There are a few counts of this clone. The rearrangement uses TRBV5-5 and TRBJ1-3; D ambiguous. V lost 4 bases to trimming and J lost 0 bases, with 17 bases between them. CDR1 is SGHKS, CDR2 YYEKEE, per germline (reference sequence). The CDR3 runs 17 residues. CDR3: CASSATIGADSGNTIYF. The CDR3 coding sequence is TGTGCCAGCAGCGCAACGATCGGTGCCGACTCTGGAAACACCATATATTTT.

The sample holds a few counts of this clone. The CDR3, as DNA: TGCGCCAGCAGCTTGGCGTCAGGGGGAGAGACCCAGTACTTC. It is translated as CASSLASGGETQYF. The V and J genes are TRBV5-1 and TRBJ2-5; 7 bases match TRBD1. The CDR3 has 14 amino acids. Per the germline V gene, CDR1 is SGHRS and CDR2 is YFSETQ. J gave up 4 bases and V 0 bases, and 3 bases lay outside the gene matches.

This clone was seen many times. V and J are TRBV7-2 and TRBJ1-1; D unresolved. This CDR3 is built from 15 residues. Per the germline V gene, CDR1 is SGHTA and CDR2 is FQGNSA. Trimming removed 1 base at V and 1 base at J, with 10 bases between. The CDR3, as DNA: TGTGCCAGCAGCTTAGATTTTTGGCGGAACACTGAAGCTTTCTTT. It specifies CASSLDFWRNTEAFF.

J is TRBJ2-5 and V is TRBV5-1, with TRBD1 identical over 7 bases. CDR1 and CDR2 (germline): SGHRS, YFSETQ. The CDR3 totals 17 residues. The trim removed 2 bases at V and 1 base at J, leaving 11 bases unmatched. DNA of the CDR3: TGCGCCAGCAGCTTAGGCAGTACAGGGGCGGTCCAAGAGACCCAGTACTTC. Its translation: CASSLGSTGAVQETQYF. The full variable domain, in which reference TRBV5-1 and TRBJ2-5 provide the parts outside the CDR3, is KAGVTQTPRYLIKTRGQQVTLSCSPISGHRSVSWYQQTPGQGLQFLFEYFSETQRNKGNFPGRFSGRQFSNSRSEMNVSTLELGDSALYLCASSLGSTGAVQETQYFGPGTRLLVL.

This clone came up a few times. The chain recombines TRBV5-1 with TRBJ2-3, with D possibly matching TRBD1 (6 bases). V was shortened by 5 bases and J by 6 bases, with 16 bases between the two germline ends. Germline lookup yields CDR1 SGHRS and CDR2 YFSETQ. The CDR3 consists of 14 residues. CDR3 sequence: CASSLQGVGDTQYF. CDR3 in DNA: TGCGCCAGCAGTTTACAGGGCGTTGGGGATACGCAGTATTTT.

This chain joins TRBV5-1 and TRBJ1-1; 8 nucleotides line up with TRBD1. Germline-derived CDR1 and CDR2 are SGHRS and YFSETQ. The junction had 5 bases not matched to a gene; V was cut back by 7 bases and J by 0 bases. CDR3 length: 14 amino acids. CDR3 coding DNA: TGCGCCAGCGGAAGGGACAGGATGAACACTGAAGCTTTCTTT. Translating gives CASGRDRMNTEAFF.

As to this clone: The same CDR3 is also encoded by other DNA sequences in this sample. The gene calls are TRBV5-1 and TRBJ2-3; 11 bases align to TRBD2. The CDR3 is made up of 15 amino acids. With V trimmed by 0 bases and J by 6 bases, 3 bases remained unmatched. The germline CDR1 and CDR2 sequences are SGHRS and YFSETQ. The CDR3 reads CASSLGLAGGDTQYF. In DNA form, the CDR3 reads TGCGCCAGCAGCTTGGGTCTAGCGGGAGGCGATACGCAGTATTTT.

This clone was counted between two and nine times. CDR3 residues: CASSLGGRNTEAFF. The CDR3 region has the DNA TGTGCCAGCAGCTTAGGGGGCAGGAACACTGAAGCTTTCTTT. This sequence joins TRBV11-1 and TRBJ1-1, with a weak D call TRBD1 (5 bases). The germline CDR1 and CDR2 sequences are SGHAT and FQDESV (reference sequence). The CDR3 is 14 amino acids. The V and J ends lost 1 base and 1 base respectively, with 7 bases between them.

This clone was recorded a few times. The genes are TRBV12-5 and TRBJ2-5, with D maybe TRBD2 (5 bases). The CDR3 has 13 amino acids. V was shortened by 7 bases and J by 5 bases, with 14 bases between the two germline ends. Per the germline V gene, CDR1 is LGHNT and CDR2 is FRNRAP. In DNA form, the CDR3 reads TGTGCTAGTGCCCCCGGGATGTGGGAGACCCAGTACTTC. Translation: CASAPGMWETQYF. The full variable domain, with the rest looked up from reference TRBV12-5 and TRBJ2-5, is DARVTQTPRHKVTEMGQEVTMRCQPILGHNTVFWYRQTMMQGLELLAYFRNRAPLDDSGMPKDRFSAEMPDATLATLKIQPSEPRDSAVYFCASAPGMWETQYFGPGTRLLVL.

V is TRBV6-6 and J is TRBJ2-7, with D possibly matching TRBD2 (6 bases). The germline V and J ends were trimmed by 3 bases and 3 bases, with 12 bases remaining between them. The CDR3 consists of 14 residues. The germline V gene encodes CDR1 MNHNY and CDR2 SVGAGI (reference sequence). CDR3: CASSYSRERYEQYF. Here the CDR3 DNA reads TGTGCCAGCAGTTATTCACGGGAGCGCTACGAGCAGTACTTC.

The gene calls are TRBV4-3 and TRBJ1-2; the D gene is possibly TRBD1 (5 bases). CDR3 length equals 16 residues. The V gene's germline CDR1 is LGHNA and CDR2 YSLEER. Trimming removed 1 base from V and 0 bases from J, with 12 bases in between. The DNA for the CDR3 is TGCGCCAGCAGCCAAGCGACCGACAGAACTAACTATGGCTACACCTTC. The encoded protein is CASSQATDRTNYGYTF.

In this sample, this clone turned up many times. The chain recombines TRBV28 with TRBJ1-5; the D is unclear. The CDR3 is 15 amino acids. Trimming took off 6 bases at V and 0 bases at J, with 12 bases between the two ends. CDR1 is MDHEN and CDR2 is SYDVKM in the germline V gene. CDR3 bases: TGTGCCAGCAGGACTCAGAGTTATAGCAATCAGCCCCAGCATTTT. As protein: CASRTQSYSNQPQHF. Looking up the rest from reference TRBV28 and TRBJ1-5 gives the full variable domain: DVKVTQSSRYLVKRTGEKVFLECVQDMDHENMFWYRQDPGLGLRLIYFSYDVKMKEKGDIPEGYSVSREKKERFSLILESASTNQTSMYLCASRTQSYSNQPQHFGDGTRLSIL.

This clone was counted only a few times. The chain couples TRBV27 to TRBJ2-7; TRBD2 matches 11 bases. This CDR3 region has 16 residues. Germline CDR1 and CDR2: MNHEY and SMNVEV (reference sequence). With V trimmed by 1 base and J by 0 bases, 2 bases remained unmatched. CDR3 nucleotide sequence: TGTGCCAGCAGTTTATTAGGGACTAGCGGCTCCTACGAGCAGTACTTC. As protein: CASSLLGTSGSYEQYF.

The gene calls are TRBV11-2 and TRBJ1-3, with a tentative D call TRBD1 (5 bases). From germline, CDR1 is SGHAT and CDR2 FQNNGV. There are 15 residues in the CDR3. V lost 1 base and J 0 bases, leaving 7 bases between the germline ends. Here the CDR3 reads CASSLADSSGNTIYF. The CDR3 DNA reads TGTGCCAGCAGCTTAGCCGACAGCTCTGGAAACACCATATATTTT.

The sample holds many counts of this clone. DNA for the CDR3: TGTGCCAGCAGTGAAAGTCTCCAGACCCAGTACTTC. It specifies CASSESLQTQYF. V and J are TRBV2 and TRBJ2-5, with unresolved D. The germline V and J ends were trimmed by 2 bases and 6 bases, with 7 bases remaining between them. The germline CDR1 and CDR2 sequences are SNHLY and FYNNEI. The CDR3 contains 12 residues.

The rearrangement links TRBV7-9 to TRBJ1-1; D may be TRBD1 (6 bases). This CDR3 is 16 amino acids long. V shed 5 bases and J shed 1 base, with 17 bases lying between them. Germline CDR1 is SEHNR and CDR2 is FQNEAQ (reference sequence). This CDR3 reads CASSDRPGHPNTEAFF. Here the CDR3 DNA reads TGTGCCAGCAGCGACCGGCCGGGACACCCGAACACTGAAGCTTTCTTT.

This clone was counted a few times. The chain couples TRBV6-1 to TRBJ1-1; no reliable D call. There are 14 residues in the CDR3. Trimming removed 0 bases from V and 2 bases from J, with 7 bases in between. CDR1 and CDR2 from the germline V gene are MNHNS and SASEGT. CDR3 nucleotides: TGTGCCAGCAGTGAAGCCTGGGGTAACACTGAAGCTTTCTTT. Protein: CASSEAWGNTEAFF.

This clone was counted between two and nine times. V gene TRBV20-1 combines with J gene TRBJ1-2, with D possibly matching TRBD1 (5 bases). CDR1 DFQATT and CDR2 SNEGSKA come from the germline V gene (reference sequence). The V end lost 2 bases, the J end lost 8 bases, and 9 bases lay between the germline ends. This CDR3 has 11 amino acids. The chain's CDR3 is CSARQGTGYTF. CDR3 in DNA: TGCAGTGCTAGACAAGGGACCGGCTACACCTTC.

The V call is TRBV27, the J call TRBJ2-7, with 7 positions matching TRBD2. The CDR3 has 16 residues. With 5 bases clipped from V and 3 bases from J, the junction kept 13 bases outside the gene matches. The germline V gene encodes CDR1 MNHEY and CDR2 SMNVEV (reference sequence). CDR3 in amino acids: CASSGGGTREGYEQYF. CDR3 in DNA: TGTGCCAGCAGTGGGGGAGGGACCAGAGAGGGCTACGAGCAGTACTTC.

CDR3 in amino acids: CASSHQGHNQPQHF. CDR3 DNA sequence: TGTGCCAGCAGCCACCAGGGCCACAATCAGCCCCAGCATTTT. The chain uses TRBV7-2 and TRBJ1-5, with D maybe TRBD1 (5 bases). This CDR3 region has 14 residues. The V end lost 5 bases, the J end lost 3 bases, and 11 bases lay between the germline ends. Germline lookup yields CDR1 SGHTA and CDR2 FQGNSA.

The gene calls are TRBV25-1 and TRBJ2-5, with D unclear. V gave up 3 bases and J gave up 0 bases, with 5 bases separating them. The CDR3 extends over 13 amino acids. Germline V gives CDR1 MGHDK, CDR2 SYGVNS. As DNA, the CDR3 is TGTGCCAGCAGTGATCCGAACCAAGAGACCCAGTACTTC. This sequence encodes CASSDPNQETQYF.

This clone showed up just a few times. This chain joins TRBV7-2 and TRBJ1-3, with TRBD1 matching over 9 bases. Looked up from germline, CDR1 is SGHTA and CDR2 is FQGNSA. The CDR3 sequence is 15 residues long. Trimming removed 5 bases from V and 5 bases from J; junction bases left unmatched: 7. The CDR3 region is CASSPSGQGRNTIYF. The CDR3 DNA is TGTGCCAGCAGCCCGAGCGGACAGGGGAGAAACACCATATATTTT.